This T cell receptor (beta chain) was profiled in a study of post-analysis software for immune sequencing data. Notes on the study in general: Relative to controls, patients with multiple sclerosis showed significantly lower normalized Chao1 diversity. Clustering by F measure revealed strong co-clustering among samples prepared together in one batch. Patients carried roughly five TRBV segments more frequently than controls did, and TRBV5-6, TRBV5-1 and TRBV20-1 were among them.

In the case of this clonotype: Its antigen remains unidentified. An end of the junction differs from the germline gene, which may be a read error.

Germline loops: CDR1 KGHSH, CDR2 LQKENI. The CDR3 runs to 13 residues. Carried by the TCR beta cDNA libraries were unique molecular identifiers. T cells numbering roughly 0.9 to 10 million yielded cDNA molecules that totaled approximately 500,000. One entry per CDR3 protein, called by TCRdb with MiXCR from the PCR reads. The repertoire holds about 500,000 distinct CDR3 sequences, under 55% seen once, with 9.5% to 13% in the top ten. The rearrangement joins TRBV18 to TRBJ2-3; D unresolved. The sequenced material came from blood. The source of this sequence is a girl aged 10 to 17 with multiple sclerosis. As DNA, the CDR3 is TGTGCCAACTCACCACCCGGGTCGGATACGCAGTATTTT. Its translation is CANSPPGSDTQYF.